A single sample gave rise to the 18 T cell receptor beta chains below, sequenced in a study of OX40 agonist ivuxolimab in advanced cancers. TCRdb's copy holds only in-frame clones and misses some; the assay was immunoSEQ multiplex PCR. The sample carries approximately 100,000 clones, around nine tenths recorded once. The material was CD4+ or CD8+ T cells sorted from blood, obtained in a trial of the OX40 agonist ivuxolimab. The receptors here all came from an adult with an advanced solid tumor such as melanoma, head and neck, liver or kidney cancer.

The sample holds one count of this clone. The gene calls are TRBV19 and TRBJ2-3, with D uncertain. The CDR3 spans 14 residues. Germline lookup yields CDR1 LNHDA and CDR2 SQIVND (reference sequence). Trimming left V 1 base short and J 0 bases short, with 5 bases between. As DNA, the CDR3 is TGTGCCAGTAGTATAGCCACTAGCACAGATACGCAGTATTTT. Protein: CASSIATSTDTQYF.

This sequence joins TRBV7-6 and TRBJ2-1; 11 nucleotides align to TRBD2. Germline V CDR1 and CDR2: SGHVS, FNYEAQ. This CDR3 has 16 amino acids. V gave up 0 bases and J gave up 4 bases; unmatched junction bases: 2. The CDR3 here is CASSLASSGGYNEQFF. Written as DNA, the CDR3 is TGTGCCAGCAGCTTAGCGTCTAGCGGGGGGTACAATGAGCAGTTCTTC.

V is TRBV19 and J is TRBJ2-2; D is undetermined. The CDR3 is made up of 13 amino acids. The germline gives CDR1 LNHDA, CDR2 SQIVND (reference sequence). Trimming shortened V by 6 bases and J by 1 base, and 6 bases separated the two germline ends. The CDR3 DNA follows: TGTGCCAGTAGGTTGATGAACACCGGGGAGCTGTTTTTT. Its protein product is CASRLMNTGELFF.

The DNA of the CDR3 is TGTGCCAGCAGCTCTTCAGAGTACAATGAGCAGTTCTTC. Translated, it gives CASSSSEYNEQFF. The chain uses TRBV7-3 and TRBJ2-1; D not resolved. The germline V gene encodes CDR1 SGHTA and CDR2 FQGTGA. The V and J ends lost 4 bases and 4 bases respectively, with 8 bases between them. This CDR3 contains 13 residues.

This clone was recorded a few times. This sequence joins TRBV2 and TRBJ2-3; D ambiguous. CDR3 length: 14 amino acids. Germline V CDR1 and CDR2: SNHLY, FYNNEI. The V end lost 7 bases, the J end lost 7 bases, and 18 bases lay between the germline ends. The CDR3 DNA sequence: TGTGCCAGCACCCCCAGAGGCTTCACGAATACGCAGTATTTT. Its translation: CASTPRGFTNTQYF.

Here the CDR3 DNA reads TGTGCCAGCAGCTTATTCCTGTGGGGGAACGAGCAGTACTTC. Protein sequence: CASSLFLWGNEQYF. The rearrangement joins TRBV7-2 to TRBJ2-7, with D perhaps TRBD1 or TRBD2 (5 bases each). Trimming took 2 bases from V and 5 from J, leaving 13 bases between them. Germline V gene data show CDR1 as SGHTA and CDR2 as FQGNSA. This CDR3 has 14 residues.

The rearrangement links TRBV7-2 to TRBJ2-3; TRBD2 agrees at 11 bases. The CDR3 has 16 amino acids. Trimming removed 6 bases from V and 2 bases from J; junction bases left unmatched: 7. Germline CDR1 is SGHTA and CDR2 is FQGNSA. CDR3 DNA: TGTGCCAGCAGTCAACTAGCGGGGGAGTACACAGATACGCAGTATTTT. Amino acids: CASSQLAGEYTDTQYF.

The chain has TRBV27 and TRBJ1-6; D is ambiguous. V shed 3 bases and J shed 8 bases, with 5 bases lying between them. Germline V gene lookup returns CDR1 MNHEY and CDR2 SMNVEV (reference sequence). The CDR3 covers 12 residues. CDR3 amino acids: CASSFLDSPLHF. Here the CDR3 DNA reads TGTGCCAGCAGTTTTCTGGATTCACCCCTCCACTTT.

The gene calls are TRBV30 and TRBJ2-7; D is uncertain. The CDR3 totals 11 residues. Germline assignment: CDR1 GTSNPN and CDR2 SVGIG (reference sequence). Trimming stripped 4 bases from V and 5 bases from J, with 9 bases between. This chain's CDR3 is CAWTRLDEQYF. CDR3 nucleotide sequence: TGTGCCTGGACTCGTTTAGACGAGCAGTACTTC.

This clone was detected a few times. The genes are TRBV9 and TRBJ2-7; D ambiguous. The CDR3 sequence is 13 residues long. Trimming took off 6 bases at V and 0 bases at J, with 10 bases between the two ends. CDR1 and CDR2 from the germline V gene are SGDLS and YYNGEE. CDR3 sequence: CASNSESSYEQYF. The CDR3 DNA is TGTGCCAGCAATTCTGAGAGCTCCTACGAGCAGTACTTC.

CDR3 bases: TGTGCCAGCAGCCAGGACAGGGCAGCAGATACGCAGTATTTT. Its protein product is CASSQDRAADTQYF. This chain links TRBV7-9 with TRBJ2-3; TRBD1 matches 8 bases. J was trimmed by 4 bases and V by 5 bases; bases with no gene match: 5. CDR3 length: 14 amino acids. The germline CDR1 and CDR2 sequences are SEHNR and FQNEAQ (reference sequence).

This clone has only a few counts. The gene calls are TRBV5-1 and TRBJ2-7; TRBD1 or TRBD2 may be the D gene (5 bases each). The V and J ends lost 1 base and 5 bases respectively, with 16 bases between them. CDR3 length equals 15 residues. Per the germline V gene, CDR1 is SGHRS and CDR2 is YFSETQ. The CDR3 DNA is TGCGCCAGCAGCTTGATGGGGACGGGGCCGGACGAGCAGTACTTC. Translated: CASSLMGTGPDEQYF.

The gene calls are TRBV9 and TRBJ2-5; D perhaps matches TRBD1 (6 bases). CDR3 size: 16 residues. Germline lookup yields CDR1 SGDLS and CDR2 YYNGEE. V was clipped by 4 bases and J by 1 base, with 17 bases between them. This CDR3 reads CASSTRPAGVQETQYF. CDR3 nucleotide sequence: TGTGCCAGCAGCACCCGACCGGCAGGGGTCCAAGAGACCCAGTACTTC.

The chain employs TRBV6-5 and TRBJ2-5; 8 nucleotides line up with TRBD1. J lost 5 bases, V lost 4 bases, and 9 bases had no gene match. The V gene's germline CDR1 is MNHEY and CDR2 SVGAGI. The CDR3 totals 15 residues. The CDR3, as DNA: TGTGCCAGCAGTTTCACCGGGACAGGAGCGGAGACCCAGTACTTC. This encodes CASSFTGTGAETQYF.

The genes are TRBV30 and TRBJ1-2; D unresolved. The CDR3 covers 15 residues. V shed 1 base and J shed 7 bases, with 19 bases lying between them. Germline loops: CDR1 GTSNPN, CDR2 SVGIG (reference sequence). The CDR3 DNA reads TGTGCCTGGAGTGAGGTGTTGGTGGGCAATCTTGGCTACACCTTC. The encoded protein is CAWSEVLVGNLGYTF.

The chain joins TRBV4-3 to TRBJ2-1; D possibly corresponds to TRBD2 (5 bases). Germline lookup yields CDR1 LGHNA and CDR2 YSLEER. CDR3 length: 14 residues. Trimming removed 1 base at V and 4 bases at J, with 8 bases between. CDR3 coding DNA: TGCGCCAGCAGCCAAGTAAGGGAGTACAATGAGCAGTTCTTC. The encoded protein is CASSQVREYNEQFF.

This rearrangement joins TRBV5-4 to TRBJ1-1, with 8 positions matching TRBD1. This CDR3 contains 15 residues. Germline CDR1 reads SGHNT; CDR2 reads YYREEE (reference sequence). The V segment lost 2 bases and the J segment 6 bases; nucleotides outside the gene matches: 9. CDR3 residues: CASSFWTGRVAEAFF. The DNA of the CDR3 is TGTGCCAGCAGCTTCTGGACAGGGAGGGTCGCTGAAGCTTTCTTT.

In this sample, this clone turned up once. Other nucleotide sequences in the sample specify the same CDR3. The rearrangement links TRBV7-2 to TRBJ2-7; 10 bases map to TRBD2. J lost 3 bases, V lost 1 base, and 3 bases had no gene match. Germline CDR1 is SGHTA and CDR2 is FQGNSA. This CDR3 region has 15 residues. CDR3 nucleotides: TGTGCCAGCAGCTTAGGGCCTAGCGGGGGCTACGAGCAGTACTTC. The encoded protein is CASSLGPSGGYEQYF.